One and the same sample provided the 6 T cell receptor beta chains below, sequenced in a study of T cell responses to AZD1222 COVID-19 vaccine. Data came from immunoSEQ multiplex PCR; TCRdb stores just in-frame clones and leaves some out. The data show around 62,000 clones, with approximately 90% seen just once and under 6.5% held by the top ten. The sample was peripheral blood, taken on day 0 of AZD1222 vaccination. Receptor source: an adult in good health.

This sequence joins TRBV10-2 and TRBJ2-4; D unclear. There are 14 residues in the CDR3. Germline loops: CDR1 WSHSY, CDR2 SAAADI. V dropped 4 bases and J dropped 0 bases, with 7 bases sitting between them. The CDR3: CASSAQVAKNIQYF. DNA of the CDR3: TGCGCCAGCAGTGCCCAGGTAGCCAAAAACATTCAGTACTTC.

This chain links TRBV9 with TRBJ1-1, with D uncertain. CDR1 and CDR2 (germline): SGDLS, YYNGEE. The CDR3 has 15 residues. V gave up 4 bases and J gave up 3 bases, with 16 bases separating them. CDR3 in amino acids: CASSLQPGPYTEAFF. CDR3 DNA: TGTGCCAGCAGCTTACAACCAGGTCCCTACACTGAAGCTTTCTTT.

The chain employs TRBV5-1 and TRBJ2-5, with D possibly being TRBD1 (5 bases). There are 12 residues in the CDR3. V lost 2 bases to trimming and J lost 5 bases, with 7 bases between them. Germline values: CDR1 SGHRS, CDR2 YFSETQ. The DNA for the CDR3 is TGCGCCAGCAGCTTAGGGGCGGAGACCCAGTACTTC. Encoded protein: CASSLGAETQYF.

V gene TRBV10-3 combines with J gene TRBJ1-1; D gene ambiguous. Germline V gives CDR1 ENHRY, CDR2 SYGVKD. This CDR3 contains 13 residues. Trimming removed 8 bases from V and 1 base from J, with 11 bases in between. The CDR3 DNA reads as TGTGCCATCTCGAAGGCAGAGAACACTGAAGCTTTCTTT. This encodes CAISKAENTEAFF.

This sequence joins TRBV11-2 and TRBJ2-1, with D possibly matching TRBD2 (6 bases). The CDR3 loop spans 14 amino acids. V was shortened by 5 bases and J by 1 base, with 9 bases between the two germline ends. Germline CDR1 reads SGHAT; CDR2 reads FQNNGV. CDR3 sequence (DNA): TGTGCCAGCAGCCCCGGACTATCCTACAATGAGCAGTTCTTC. Protein: CASSPGLSYNEQFF.

This clone occurred once. The gene calls are TRBV6-5 and TRBJ1-5; unclear D gene. The V end was cut by 5 bases, the J end by 8 bases, with 16 bases between. This CDR3 has 14 residues. Germline CDR1 is MNHEY and CDR2 is SVGAGI. As DNA, the CDR3 is TGTGCCAGCAGTAACGGGCCTGGCCCGGAGCCCCAGCATTTT. This encodes CASSNGPGPEPQHF.